The following is a T cell receptor (beta chain) sequence with its context. The sample comes from a study of blood T cell repertoires in COVID-19. About the research overall: The United States, Italy and Spain were the sources of the acute and convalescent COVID-19 samples. T cells, B-cell-depleted T cells, or PBMCs supplied cDNA or gDNA.

Germline V gives CDR1 KGHSH, CDR2 LQKENI. The CDR3 runs to 16 residues. The V gene end was trimmed by 4 bases and the J gene end by 6 bases; junction bases not matched to a gene: 8. Per the original data handling: By means of reference gene primer amplification, nucleated cell counts were estimated. Clones were sequenced by immunoSEQ multiplex PCR, and TCRdb holds only the in-frame ones, with some missing. The V and J calls and clone size are taken from that table; D and trimming were inferred from the DNA. The sample holds under 250,000 clones; 81% are singletons and the top ten take 7.9%. This receptor was taken from an elderly woman with acute or convalescent COVID-19. The specimen was peripheral blood. The chain joins TRBV18 to TRBJ1-4, with 10 nucleotides matching TRBD1. This CDR3 is CASSLGQGGSHEKLFF. In DNA form, the CDR3 reads TGTGCCAGCTCACTAGGACAGGGGGGATCGCATGAAAAACTGTTTTTT.